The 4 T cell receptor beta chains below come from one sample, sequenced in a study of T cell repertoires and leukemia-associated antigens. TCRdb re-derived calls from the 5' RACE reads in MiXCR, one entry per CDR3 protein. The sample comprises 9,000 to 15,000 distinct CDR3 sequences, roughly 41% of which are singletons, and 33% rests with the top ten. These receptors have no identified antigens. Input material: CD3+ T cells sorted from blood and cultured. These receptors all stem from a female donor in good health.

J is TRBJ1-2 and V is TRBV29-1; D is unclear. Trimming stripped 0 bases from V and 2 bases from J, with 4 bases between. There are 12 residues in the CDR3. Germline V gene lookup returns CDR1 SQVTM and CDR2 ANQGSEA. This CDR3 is CSVEEHNYGYTF. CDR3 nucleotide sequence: TGCAGCGTTGAAGAACACAACTATGGCTACACCTTC.

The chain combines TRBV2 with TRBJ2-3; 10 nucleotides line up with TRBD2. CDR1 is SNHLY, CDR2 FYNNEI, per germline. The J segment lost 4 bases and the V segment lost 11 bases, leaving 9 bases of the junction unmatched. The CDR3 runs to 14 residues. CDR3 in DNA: TGTGCCTGCAAAGGGGGGACTAGCGCAGATACGCAGTATTTT. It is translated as CACKGGTSADTQYF.

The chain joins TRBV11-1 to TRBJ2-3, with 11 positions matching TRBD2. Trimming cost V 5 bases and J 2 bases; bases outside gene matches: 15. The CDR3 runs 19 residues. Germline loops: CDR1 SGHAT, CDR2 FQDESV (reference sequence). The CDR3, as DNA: TGTGCCAGCAGCAGGAGACTAGCGGGAATGTACTTAAACACAGATACGCAGTATTTT. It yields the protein CASSRRLAGMYLNTDTQYF.

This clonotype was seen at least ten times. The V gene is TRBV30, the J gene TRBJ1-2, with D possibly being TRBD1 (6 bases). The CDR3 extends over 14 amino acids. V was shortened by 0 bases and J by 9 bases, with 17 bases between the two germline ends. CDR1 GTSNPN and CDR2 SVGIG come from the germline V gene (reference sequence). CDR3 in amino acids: CAWSVRQDLVRYTF. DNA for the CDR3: TGTGCCTGGAGTGTTAGACAGGACCTTGTTCGCTACACCTTC.